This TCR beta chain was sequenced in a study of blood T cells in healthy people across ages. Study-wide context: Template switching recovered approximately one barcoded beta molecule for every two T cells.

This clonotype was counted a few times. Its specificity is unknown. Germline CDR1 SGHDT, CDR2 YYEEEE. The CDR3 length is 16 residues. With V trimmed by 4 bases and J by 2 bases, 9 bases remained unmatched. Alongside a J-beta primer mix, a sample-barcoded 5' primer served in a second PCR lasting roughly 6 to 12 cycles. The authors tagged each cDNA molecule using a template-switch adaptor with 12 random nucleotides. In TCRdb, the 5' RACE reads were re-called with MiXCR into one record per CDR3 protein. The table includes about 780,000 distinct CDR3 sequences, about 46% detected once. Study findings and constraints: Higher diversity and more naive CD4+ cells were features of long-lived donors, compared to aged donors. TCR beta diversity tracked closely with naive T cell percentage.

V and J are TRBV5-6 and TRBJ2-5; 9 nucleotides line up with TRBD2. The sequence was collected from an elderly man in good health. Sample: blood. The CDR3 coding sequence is TGTGCCAGCAGCAAAATAGCGGGAGTGGGGCAAGAGACCCAGTACTTC. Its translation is CASSKIAGVGQETQYF.